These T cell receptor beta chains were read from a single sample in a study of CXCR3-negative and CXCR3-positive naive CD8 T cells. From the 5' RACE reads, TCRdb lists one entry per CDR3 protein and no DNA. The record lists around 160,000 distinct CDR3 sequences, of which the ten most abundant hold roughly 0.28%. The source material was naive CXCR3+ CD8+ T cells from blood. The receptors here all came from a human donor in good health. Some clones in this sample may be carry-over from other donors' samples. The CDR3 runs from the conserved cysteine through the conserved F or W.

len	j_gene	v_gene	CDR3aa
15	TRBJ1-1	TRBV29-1	CSVRGAARVNTEAFF
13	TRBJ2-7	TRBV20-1	CSARELQTYEQYF
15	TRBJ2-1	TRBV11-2	CASSLSSAEYNEQFF
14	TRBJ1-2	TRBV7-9	CASSLGTGGDGYTF
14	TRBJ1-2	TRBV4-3	CASSAGAFNYGYTF
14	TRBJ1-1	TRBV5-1	CASSIQGRGTEAFF
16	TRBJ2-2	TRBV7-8	CASSLWGASGTGELFF
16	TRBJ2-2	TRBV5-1	CASSPADRVYAGELFF
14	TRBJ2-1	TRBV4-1	CASSQGNGWQEQFF
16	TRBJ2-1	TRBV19	CASRSNGGSSYNEQFF
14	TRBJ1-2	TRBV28	CASSLQLTGGGYTF
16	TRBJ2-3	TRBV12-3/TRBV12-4	CASRADPPISTDTQYF
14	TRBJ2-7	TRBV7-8	CASSLGSGGDEQYF
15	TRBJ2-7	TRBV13	CASSLYGGSNYEQYF
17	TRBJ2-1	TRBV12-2	CASRLGTSGGAYNEQFF
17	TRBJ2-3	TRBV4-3	CASSQGVYSGGADTQYF
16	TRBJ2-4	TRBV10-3	CAISGGQVDAKNIQYF
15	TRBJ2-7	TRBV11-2	CASSLTGQGIYEQYF
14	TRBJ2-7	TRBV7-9	CASSLGIRDYEQYF
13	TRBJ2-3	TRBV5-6	CASSLAEADTQYF
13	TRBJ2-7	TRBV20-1	CSAIGVGSYEQYF
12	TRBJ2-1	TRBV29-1	CSARGQGGEQFF
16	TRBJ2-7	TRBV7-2	CASSSPGTSLPYEQYF
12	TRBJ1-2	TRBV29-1	CSVPGGAGGYTF
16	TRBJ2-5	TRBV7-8	CASSIPATGHLETQYF
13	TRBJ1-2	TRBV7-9	CASSLSPGYGYTF
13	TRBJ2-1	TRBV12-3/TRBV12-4	CASSSALAHEQFF
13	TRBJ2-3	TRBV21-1	CARSVGFTDTQYF
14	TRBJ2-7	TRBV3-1	CASSQVGGLDEQYF
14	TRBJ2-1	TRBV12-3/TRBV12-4	CASSLSGPGGEQFF
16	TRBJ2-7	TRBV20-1	CSARDRNSGEYYEQYF
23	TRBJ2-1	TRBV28	CASSSGFTSRGGWVSKGTGEQFF
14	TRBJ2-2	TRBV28	CASSQRGGTGELFF
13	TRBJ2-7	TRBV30	CAWSVGEAYEQYF
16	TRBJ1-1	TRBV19	CASSIYSGTANTEAFF
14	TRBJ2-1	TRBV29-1	CSAPPGQGSNEQFF
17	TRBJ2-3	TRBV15	CATSPRSRAGSTDTQYF
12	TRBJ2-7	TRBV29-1	CSVKPDSREQYF
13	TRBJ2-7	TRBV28	CASSPKDEGEQYF
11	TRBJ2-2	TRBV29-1	CGHREAGELFF
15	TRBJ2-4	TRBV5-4	CASSTWDIAKNIQYF